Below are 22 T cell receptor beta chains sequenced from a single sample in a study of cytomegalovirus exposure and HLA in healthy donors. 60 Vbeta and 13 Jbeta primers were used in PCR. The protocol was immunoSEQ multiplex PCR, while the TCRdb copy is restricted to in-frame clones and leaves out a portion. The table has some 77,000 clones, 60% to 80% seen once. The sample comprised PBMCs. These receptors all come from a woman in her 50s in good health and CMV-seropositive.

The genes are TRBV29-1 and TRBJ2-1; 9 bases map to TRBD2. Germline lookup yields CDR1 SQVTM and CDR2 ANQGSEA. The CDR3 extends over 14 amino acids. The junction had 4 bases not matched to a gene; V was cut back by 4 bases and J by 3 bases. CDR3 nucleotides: TGCAGCGTTGGAGCGGGGGGCCACTACAATGAGCAGTTCTTC. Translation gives CSVGAGGHYNEQFF.

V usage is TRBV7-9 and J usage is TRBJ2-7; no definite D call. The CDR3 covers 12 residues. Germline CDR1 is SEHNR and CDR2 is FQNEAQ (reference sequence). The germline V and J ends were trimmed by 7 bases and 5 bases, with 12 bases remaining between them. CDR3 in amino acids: CASNPRVDEQYF. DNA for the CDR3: TGTGCCAGCAACCCCCGGGTGGACGAGCAGTACTTC.

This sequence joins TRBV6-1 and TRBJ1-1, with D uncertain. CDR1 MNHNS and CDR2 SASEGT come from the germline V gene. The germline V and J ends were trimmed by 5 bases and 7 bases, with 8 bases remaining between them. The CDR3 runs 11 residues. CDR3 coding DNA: TGTGCCAGCAGTTATAGAGGTGAAGCTTTCTTT. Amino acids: CASSYRGEAFF.

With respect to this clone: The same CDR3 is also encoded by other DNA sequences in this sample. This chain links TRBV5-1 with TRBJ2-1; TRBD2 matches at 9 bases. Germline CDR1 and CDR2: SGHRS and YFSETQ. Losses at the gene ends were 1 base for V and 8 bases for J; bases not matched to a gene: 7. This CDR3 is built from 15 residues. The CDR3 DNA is TGCGCCAGCAGCTTGTCAGGCGGGGGGGGTGATGAGCAGTTCTTC. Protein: CASSLSGGGGDEQFF. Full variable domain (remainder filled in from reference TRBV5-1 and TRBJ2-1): KAGVTQTPRYLIKTRGQQVTLSCSPISGHRSVSWYQQTPGQGLQFLFEYFSETQRNKGNFPGRFSGRQFSNSRSEMNVSTLELGDSALYLCASSLSGGGGDEQFFGPGTRLTVL.

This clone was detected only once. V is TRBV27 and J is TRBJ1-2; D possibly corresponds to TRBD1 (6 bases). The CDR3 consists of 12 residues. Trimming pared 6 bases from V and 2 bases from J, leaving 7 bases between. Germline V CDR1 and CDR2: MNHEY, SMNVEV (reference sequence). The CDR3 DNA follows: TGTGCCAGCAGAGGACAGAACTATGGCTACACCTTC. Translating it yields CASRGQNYGYTF.

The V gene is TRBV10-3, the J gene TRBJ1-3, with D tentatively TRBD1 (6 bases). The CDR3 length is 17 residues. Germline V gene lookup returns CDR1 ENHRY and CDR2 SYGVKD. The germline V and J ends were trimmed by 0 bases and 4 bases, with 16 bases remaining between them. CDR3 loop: CAISESQPGARGNTIYF. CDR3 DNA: TGTGCCATCAGTGAGTCCCAACCAGGGGCGCGGGGAAACACCATATATTTT.

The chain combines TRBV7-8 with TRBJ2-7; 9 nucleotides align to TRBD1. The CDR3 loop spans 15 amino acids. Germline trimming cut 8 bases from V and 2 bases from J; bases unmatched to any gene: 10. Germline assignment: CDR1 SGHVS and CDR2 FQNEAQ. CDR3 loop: CASAPHRTGAYEQYF. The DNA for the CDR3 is TGTGCCAGCGCCCCCCATCGGACAGGGGCCTACGAGCAGTACTTC. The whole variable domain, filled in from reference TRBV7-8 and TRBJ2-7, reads GAGVSQSPRYKVAKRGQDVALRCDPISGHVSLFWYQQALGQGPEFLTYFQNEAQLDKSGLPSDRFFAERPEGSVSTLKIQRTQQEDSAVYLCASAPHRTGAYEQYFGPGTRLTVT.

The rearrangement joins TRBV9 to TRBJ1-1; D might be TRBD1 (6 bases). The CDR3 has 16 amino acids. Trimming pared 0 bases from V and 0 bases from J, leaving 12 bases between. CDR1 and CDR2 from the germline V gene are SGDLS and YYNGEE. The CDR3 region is CASSVDAGVMNTEAFF. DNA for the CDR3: TGTGCCAGCAGCGTAGACGCAGGGGTTATGAACACTGAAGCTTTCTTT.

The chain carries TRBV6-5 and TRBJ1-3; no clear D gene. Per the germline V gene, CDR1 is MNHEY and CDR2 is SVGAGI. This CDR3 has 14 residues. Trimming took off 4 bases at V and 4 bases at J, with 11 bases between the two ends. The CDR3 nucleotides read TGTGCCAGCAGTTTGACACTTGGCGGAAACACCATATATTTT. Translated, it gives CASSLTLGGNTIYF.

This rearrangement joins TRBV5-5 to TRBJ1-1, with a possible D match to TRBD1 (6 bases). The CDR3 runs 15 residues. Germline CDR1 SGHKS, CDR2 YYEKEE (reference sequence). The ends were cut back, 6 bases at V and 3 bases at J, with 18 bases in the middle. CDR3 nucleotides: TGTGCCAGCAAACGGTTCGACAGGCCGTACACTGAAGCTTTCTTT. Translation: CASKRFDRPYTEAFF.

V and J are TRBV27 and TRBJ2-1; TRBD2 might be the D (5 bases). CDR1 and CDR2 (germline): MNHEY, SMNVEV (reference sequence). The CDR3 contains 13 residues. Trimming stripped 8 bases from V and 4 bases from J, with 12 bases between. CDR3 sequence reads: CASGLNDYNEQFF. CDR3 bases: TGTGCCAGCGGACTGAATGATTACAATGAGCAGTTCTTC.

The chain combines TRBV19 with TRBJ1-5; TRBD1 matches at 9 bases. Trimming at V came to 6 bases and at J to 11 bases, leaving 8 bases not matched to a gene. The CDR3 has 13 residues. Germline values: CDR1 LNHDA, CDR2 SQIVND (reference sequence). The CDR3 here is CASRDRGQDAQHF. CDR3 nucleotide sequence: TGTGCCAGTAGGGACAGGGGCCAGGATGCCCAGCATTTT.

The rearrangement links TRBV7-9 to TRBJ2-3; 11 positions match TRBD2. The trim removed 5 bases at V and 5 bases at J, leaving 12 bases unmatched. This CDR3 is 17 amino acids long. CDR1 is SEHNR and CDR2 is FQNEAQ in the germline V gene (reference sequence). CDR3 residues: CASSTKLAGALVDTQYF. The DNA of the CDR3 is TGTGCCAGCAGCACTAAACTAGCGGGAGCATTGGTAGATACGCAGTATTTT. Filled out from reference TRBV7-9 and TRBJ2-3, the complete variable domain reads DTGVSQNPRHKITKRGQNVTFRCDPISEHNRLYWYRQTLGQGPEFLTYFQNEAQLEKSRLLSDRFSAERPKGSFSTLEIQRTEQGDSAMYLCASSTKLAGALVDTQYFGPGTRLTVL.

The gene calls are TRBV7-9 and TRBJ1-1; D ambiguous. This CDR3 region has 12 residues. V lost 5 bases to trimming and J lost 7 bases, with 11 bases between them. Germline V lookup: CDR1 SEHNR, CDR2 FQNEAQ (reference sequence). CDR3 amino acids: CASSRTAYEAFF. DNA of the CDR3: TGTGCCAGCAGCAGGACTGCGTATGAAGCTTTCTTT. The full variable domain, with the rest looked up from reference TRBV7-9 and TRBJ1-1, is DTGVSQNPRHKITKRGQNVTFRCDPISEHNRLYWYRQTLGQGPEFLTYFQNEAQLEKSRLLSDRFSAERPKGSFSTLEIQRTEQGDSAMYLCASSRTAYEAFFGQGTRLTVV.

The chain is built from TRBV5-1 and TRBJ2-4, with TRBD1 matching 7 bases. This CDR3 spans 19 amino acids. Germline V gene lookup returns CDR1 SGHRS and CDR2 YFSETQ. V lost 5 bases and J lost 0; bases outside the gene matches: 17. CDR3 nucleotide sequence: TGCGCCAGCAGTTCTGATCCGGCCCGGGACAGACTAGCCAAAAACATTCAGTACTTC. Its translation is CASSSDPARDRLAKNIQYF.

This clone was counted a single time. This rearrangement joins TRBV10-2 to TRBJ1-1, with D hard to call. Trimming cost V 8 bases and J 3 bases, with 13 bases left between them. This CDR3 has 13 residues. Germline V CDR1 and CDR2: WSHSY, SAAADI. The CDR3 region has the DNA TGCGCCAGCTCGCGATCCGGGGACACTGAAGCTTTCTTT. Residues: CASSRSGDTEAFF.

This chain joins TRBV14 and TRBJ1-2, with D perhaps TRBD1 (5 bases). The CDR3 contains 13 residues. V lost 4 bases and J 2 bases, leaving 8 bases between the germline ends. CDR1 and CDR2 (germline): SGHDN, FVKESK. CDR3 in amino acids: CASSPDTNYGYTF. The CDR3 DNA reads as TGTGCCAGCAGCCCGGACACGAACTATGGCTACACCTTC. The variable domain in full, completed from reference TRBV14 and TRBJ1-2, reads EAGVTQFPSHSVIEKGQTVTLRCDPISGHDNLYWYRRVMGKEIKFLLHFVKESKQDESGMPNNRFLAERTGGTYSTLKVQPAELEDSGVYFCASSPDTNYGYTFGSGTRLTVV.

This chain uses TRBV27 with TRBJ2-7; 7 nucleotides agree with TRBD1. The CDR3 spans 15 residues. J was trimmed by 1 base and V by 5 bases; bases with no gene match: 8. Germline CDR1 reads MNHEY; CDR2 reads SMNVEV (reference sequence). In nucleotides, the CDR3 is TGTGCCAGCAGTGACCGGGACAGCTTTTCCTACGAGCAGTACTTC. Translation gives CASSDRDSFSYEQYF.

CDR3 in DNA: TGTGCCAGCAGTGTAACGGACCGAGGGACTGAAGCTTTCTTT. Translated, it gives CASSVTDRGTEAFF. This chain uses TRBV2 with TRBJ1-1; D not certain. The CDR3 has 14 residues. CDR1 and CDR2 from the germline V gene are SNHLY and FYNNEI. Trimming cost V 4 bases and J 5 bases, with 14 bases left between them.

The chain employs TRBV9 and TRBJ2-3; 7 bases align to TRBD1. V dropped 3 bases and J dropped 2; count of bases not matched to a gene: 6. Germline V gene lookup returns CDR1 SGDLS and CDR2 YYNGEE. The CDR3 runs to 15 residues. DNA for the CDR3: TGTGCCAGCAGCGCATATGGACAGGACACAGATACGCAGTATTTT. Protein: CASSAYGQDTDTQYF.

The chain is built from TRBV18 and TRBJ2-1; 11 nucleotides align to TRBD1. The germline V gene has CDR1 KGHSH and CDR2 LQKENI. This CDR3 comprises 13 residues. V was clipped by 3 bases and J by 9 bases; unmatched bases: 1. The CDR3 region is CASSPGQGVEQFF. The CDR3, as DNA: TGTGCCAGCTCACCGGGACAGGGGGTTGAGCAGTTCTTC.

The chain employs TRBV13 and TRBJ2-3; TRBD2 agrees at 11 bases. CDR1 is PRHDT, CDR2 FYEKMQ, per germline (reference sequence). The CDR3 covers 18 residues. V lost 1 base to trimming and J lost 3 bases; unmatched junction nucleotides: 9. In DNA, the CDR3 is TGTGCCAGCAGCTTAGAAATAGCGGGGGGGCTTGGGACAGATACGCAGTATTTT. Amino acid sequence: CASSLEIAGGLGTDTQYF.